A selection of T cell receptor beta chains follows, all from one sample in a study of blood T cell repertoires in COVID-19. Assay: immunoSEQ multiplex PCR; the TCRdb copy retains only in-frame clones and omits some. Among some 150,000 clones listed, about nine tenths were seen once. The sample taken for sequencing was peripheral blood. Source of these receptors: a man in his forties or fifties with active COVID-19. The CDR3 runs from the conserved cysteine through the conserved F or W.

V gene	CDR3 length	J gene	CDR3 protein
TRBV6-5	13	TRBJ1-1	CASCGSVCTEAFF
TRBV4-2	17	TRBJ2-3	CASSQVVAGGRTDTQYF
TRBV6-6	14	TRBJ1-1	CASSRQKGETEAFF
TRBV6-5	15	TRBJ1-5	CASSPDWRRFGPQHF
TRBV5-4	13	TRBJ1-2	CASSLQGASGYTF
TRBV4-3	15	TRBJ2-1	CASSQASGDYNEQFF
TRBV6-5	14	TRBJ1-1	CASSRGDTNTEAFF
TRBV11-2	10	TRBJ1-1	CASSSTRAFF
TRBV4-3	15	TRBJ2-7	CASSQDQGVTYEQYF
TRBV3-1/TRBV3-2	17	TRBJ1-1	CASSPNEGREMNTEAFF
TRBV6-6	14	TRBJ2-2	CASSYPTGTWELFF
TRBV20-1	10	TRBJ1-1	CSTKREIAFF
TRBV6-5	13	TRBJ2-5	CASSSPGGETQYF
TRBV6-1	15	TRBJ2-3	CASSEAGGVSDTQYF
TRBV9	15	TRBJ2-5	CASSTPSGKQETQYF
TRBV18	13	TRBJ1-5	CASSQGANQPQHF
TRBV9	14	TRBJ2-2	CASTRGGLNGELFF
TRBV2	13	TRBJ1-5	CASTLSSNQPQHF
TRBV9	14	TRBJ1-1	CASSVGQPRTEAFF
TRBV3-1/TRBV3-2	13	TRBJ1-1	CASSLWSGTEAFF
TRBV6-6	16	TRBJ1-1	CASSRQGSAMNTEAFF
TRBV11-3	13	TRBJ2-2	CASSRELTGELFF
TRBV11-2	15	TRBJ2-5	CASSSLAGNGQTQYF
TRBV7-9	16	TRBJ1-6	CASSPGEGWFGSPLHF
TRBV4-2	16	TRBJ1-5	CASSQEKGALNQPQHF
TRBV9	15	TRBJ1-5	CASSVDGGKNQPQHF
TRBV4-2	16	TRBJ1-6	CASSLPAGTGGSPLHF
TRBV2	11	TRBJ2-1	CASSRRNEQFF
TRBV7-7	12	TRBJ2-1	CAKRYFVNEQFF
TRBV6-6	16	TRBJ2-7	CASSYSPIDRGSEQYF
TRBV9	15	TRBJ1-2	CASSGGTAHPSGYTF
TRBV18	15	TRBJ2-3	CASSPNGQGGDTQYF
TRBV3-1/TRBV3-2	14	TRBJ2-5	CASSRAGGLETQYF
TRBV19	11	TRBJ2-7	CASSSTYEQYF
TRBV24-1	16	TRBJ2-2	CATSAGRTLNTGELFF
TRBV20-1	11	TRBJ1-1	CAMWRNTEAFF
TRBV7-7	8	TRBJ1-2	CASRRGCF
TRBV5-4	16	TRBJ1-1	CASRSEGDGLATEAFF
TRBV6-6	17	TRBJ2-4	CASSLGLAGAPQNIQYF
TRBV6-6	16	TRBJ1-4	CASSFFHRGRGEKLFF
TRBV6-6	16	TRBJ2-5	CASSRLAGLQERTQYF
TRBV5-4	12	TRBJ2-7	CASSLVGGEQYF
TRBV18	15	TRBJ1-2	CASSPGTGSNYGYTF
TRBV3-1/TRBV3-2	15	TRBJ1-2	CASSPRWTVNGGYTF
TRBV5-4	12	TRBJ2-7	CASSFPGGEQYF
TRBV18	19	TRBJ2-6	CASSPIQWQVNSGANVLTF
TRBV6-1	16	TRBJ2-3	CASSELAGGVTDTQYF
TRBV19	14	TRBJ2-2	CASNHLQISGELFF
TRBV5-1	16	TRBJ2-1	CASSQKSSGGMREQFF
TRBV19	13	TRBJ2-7	CASGTDRIGEQYF
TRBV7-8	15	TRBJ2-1	CASSLRTSGGNEQFF
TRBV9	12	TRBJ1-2	CASSRGGTGYTF
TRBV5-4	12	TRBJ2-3	CASTGGADTQYF
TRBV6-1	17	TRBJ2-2	CASSGGRGRDVTGELFF